The next 32 T cell receptor beta chains were all read from a single sample in a study of T cells after somatic rescue of genetic block. This table comes from immunoSEQ multiplex PCR, and its TCRdb copy is limited to in-frame clones, with some not included. Seen here are around 50,000 clones, around 96% observed once, and the top ten hold under 0.095%. Specimen: peripheral blood mononuclear cells (PBMCs). These receptors were obtained from a child in the first two years of life.

This chain links TRBV27 with TRBJ2-1; D possibly corresponds to TRBD1 (6 bases). This CDR3 comprises 15 residues. With 3 bases removed from V and 9 bases from J, the gap between germline ends came to 18 bases. Germline loops: CDR1 MNHEY, CDR2 SMNVEV (reference sequence). The CDR3 DNA reads as TGTGCCAGCAGTTTTACAGGGCCTAGAGGGAGTGAGCAGTTCTTC. Residues: CASSFTGPRGSEQFF.

The V call is TRBV4-3, the J call TRBJ2-7; D possibly uses TRBD1 or TRBD2 (6 bases each). Trimming removed 2 bases from V and 3 bases from J, with 20 bases in between. Per germline, CDR1 LGHNA and CDR2 YSLEER. CDR3 length: 17 amino acids. In nucleotides, the CDR3 is TGCGCCAGCAGCCAAAAGTGGGTGAGGGGGGCAAGCTACGAGCAGTACTTC. This codes for CASSQKWVRGASYEQYF.

The V gene is TRBV11-2, the J gene TRBJ2-1; D uncertain. The CDR3 covers 15 residues. Looked up from germline, CDR1 is SGHAT and CDR2 is FQNNGV. Trimming pared 1 base from V and 0 bases from J, leaving 7 bases between. CDR3 in DNA: TGTGCCAGCAGCTTAGGTGCGGCCTCCTACAATGAGCAGTTCTTC. It codes for CASSLGAASYNEQFF.

The DNA of the CDR3 is TGTGCCAGCAGTTTCAGACAGGGGGCCAAGTTCTTC. Protein product: CASSFRQGAKFF. V and J are TRBV6-5 and TRBJ2-1; 10 nucleotides agree with TRBD1. The length of the CDR3 is 12 residues. V was pared by 4 bases and J by 14 bases, with 5 bases of the junction left unmatched. Germline CDR1 and CDR2: MNHEY and SVGAGI.

The V and J genes are TRBV6-5 and TRBJ2-2, with a weak D call TRBD1 (5 bases). The CDR3 loop spans 13 amino acids. The germline gives CDR1 MNHEY, CDR2 SVGAGI. V was clipped by 6 bases and J by 3 bases, with 8 bases between them. CDR3 in amino acids: CASRVRDTGELFF. CDR3 DNA: TGTGCCAGCAGGGTCAGGGACACCGGGGAGCTGTTTTTT.

V is TRBV13 and J is TRBJ1-1, with 7 bases fitting TRBD1. Germline V gene sequence: CDR1 PRHDT, CDR2 FYEKMQ (reference sequence). This CDR3 is 14 amino acids long. Germline trimming cut 5 bases from V and 8 bases from J; bases unmatched to any gene: 11. The CDR3 coding sequence is TGTGCCAGCAGCCCAGTCAAGGGGGCGCAGGAAGCTTTCTTT. Its translation is CASSPVKGAQEAFF.

This clone was counted once. CDR3 DNA: TGTGCCAGTAGTATAGCCAGCAATCAGCCCCAGCATTTT. As protein: CASSIASNQPQHF. The chain joins TRBV19 to TRBJ1-5; D unclear. The CDR3 is 13 amino acids. CDR1 is LNHDA, CDR2 SQIVND, per germline (reference sequence). V lost 1 base and J 1 base, leaving 2 bases between the germline ends.

This sequence joins TRBV7-2 and TRBJ2-7; 7 bases are a match to TRBD2. CDR3 length: 14 residues. CDR1 SGHTA and CDR2 FQGNSA come from the germline V gene. Trimming took 5 bases from V and 2 from J; bases not matched to a gene: 6. This chain's CDR3 is CASSPGDYPYEQYF. In DNA, the CDR3 is TGTGCCAGCAGCCCCGGGGACTACCCCTACGAGCAGTACTTC.

The chain couples TRBV7-8 to TRBJ1-5; maybe TRBD1 (6 bases). The CDR3 is 14 amino acids. CDR1 is SGHVS, CDR2 FQNEAQ, per germline. V was clipped by 5 bases and J by 1 base, with 9 bases between them. The CDR3 spells CASSEQGSNQPQHF. In DNA form, the CDR3 reads TGTGCCAGCAGCGAACAGGGAAGCAATCAGCCCCAGCATTTT.

CDR3 in DNA: TGTGCCAGCAGCTTCAACAGGGACACCGGGGAGCTGTTTTTT. Protein product: CASSFNRDTGELFF. The chain links TRBV5-4 to TRBJ2-2; perhaps TRBD1 as D (6 bases). Trimming cost V 2 bases and J 3 bases, with 8 bases left between them. CDR1 and CDR2 from the germline V gene are SGHNT and YYREEE (reference sequence). The CDR3 spans 14 residues.

This chain connects TRBV11-2 to TRBJ2-3, with 7 bases matching TRBD2. Per the germline V gene, CDR1 is SGHAT and CDR2 is FQNNGV. CDR3 length: 16 residues. V lost 2 bases, J lost 3 bases, and 8 bases stayed unmatched. The CDR3 bases are TGTGCCAGCAGCTTAAGCTACGCGGGAGTGACAGATACGCAGTATTTT. Protein sequence: CASSLSYAGVTDTQYF.

The genes are TRBV12-2 and TRBJ2-7; the D segment call TRBD2 is taken from the table without a DNA check. TRBV12-2 is deemed a pseudogene. CDR3 length: 15 residues. The CDR3 nucleotides read TGTGCAAGTCGCTTAAGTTCAGCGGGAGGCTACGAGCAGTACTTC. This encodes CASRLSSAGGYEQYF.

This rearrangement joins TRBV9 to TRBJ2-7; TRBD2 agrees at 10 bases. CDR1 and CDR2 (germline): SGDLS, YYNGEE. This CDR3 is 15 amino acids long. V lost 0 bases to trimming and J lost 6 bases; unmatched junction nucleotides: 6. CDR3 sequence (DNA): TGTGCCAGCAGCGTAGCAGCTAGCGGGAGTTGCGAGCAGTACTTC. It codes for CASSVAASGSCEQYF.

The chain employs TRBV9 and TRBJ2-1; D call uncertain. V gave up 3 bases and J gave up 0 bases, with 16 bases separating them. Germline V lookup: CDR1 SGDLS, CDR2 YYNGEE. This CDR3 is 17 amino acids long. CDR3 residues: CASSGRADWNSYNEQFF. DNA for the CDR3: TGTGCCAGCAGCGGTAGGGCCGACTGGAACTCCTACAATGAGCAGTTCTTC.

The genes are TRBV4-1 and TRBJ2-1, with TRBD2 identical over 11 bases. Per the germline V gene, CDR1 is MGHRA and CDR2 is YSYEKL. V gave up 4 bases and J gave up 3 bases; unmatched junction bases: 5. This CDR3 spans 16 amino acids. Written as DNA, the CDR3 is TGCGCCAGCAGCCGTATACTAGCGGGAGACTACAATGAGCAGTTCTTC. It codes for CASSRILAGDYNEQFF.

The genes are TRBV2 and TRBJ2-3, with 12 bases matching TRBD1. V dropped 4 bases and J dropped 4; count of bases not matched to a gene: 3. CDR3 size: 15 residues. The germline V gene encodes CDR1 SNHLY and CDR2 FYNNEI. Here the CDR3 DNA reads TGTGCCAGCAGTGCCGGGACAGGGGGCGCAGATACGCAGTATTTT. This gives the protein CASSAGTGGADTQYF.

This chain's CDR3 is CASSPSRQAHNEQFF. Written as DNA, the CDR3 is TGTGCCAGCAGTCCCTCCCGACAGGCCCACAATGAGCAGTTCTTC. The gene calls are TRBV27 and TRBJ2-1; a weak D match, TRBD1 (6 bases). V lost 5 bases and J 5 bases, leaving 16 bases between the germline ends. The CDR3 has 15 residues. Germline values: CDR1 MNHEY, CDR2 SMNVEV (reference sequence).

For this clone: This specimen includes other DNA sequences encoding the same CDR3. The V gene is TRBV5-1, the J gene TRBJ2-3; the match to TRBD2 covers 7 bases. Germline loops: CDR1 SGHRS, CDR2 YFSETQ. This CDR3 has 14 residues. V shed 1 base, J shed 1 base, and the junction held 0 bases outside the gene matches. CDR3 region: CASSLREGTDTQYF. In nucleotides, the CDR3 is TGCGCCAGCAGCTTGCGGGAGGGCACAGATACGCAGTATTTT. Variable domain in full (rest from reference TRBV5-1 and TRBJ2-3): KAGVTQTPRYLIKTRGQQVTLSCSPISGHRSVSWYQQTPGQGLQFLFEYFSETQRNKGNFPGRFSGRQFSNSRSEMNVSTLELGDSALYLCASSLREGTDTQYFGPGTRLTVL.

The chain joins TRBV10-3 to TRBJ2-7; the D gene is possibly TRBD2 (5 bases). The germline CDR1 and CDR2 sequences are ENHRY and SYGVKD. The CDR3 extends over 15 amino acids. V gave up 0 bases and J gave up 6 bases, with 15 bases separating them. In DNA form, the CDR3 reads TGTGCCATCAGTGAGTCGAAGGAGGACTGGGGCGAGCAGTACTTC. It yields the protein CAISESKEDWGEQYF.

The chain combines TRBV28 with TRBJ2-5, with a possible D match to TRBD2 (5 bases). Germline-derived CDR1 and CDR2 are MDHEN and SYDVKM. CDR3 size: 14 residues. Trimming removed 6 bases at V and 1 base at J, with 12 bases between. In DNA form, the CDR3 reads TGTGCCAGCAGCCCCGAGAGGGTCCAAGAGACCCAGTACTTC. Its protein is CASSPERVQETQYF.

The genes are TRBV28 and TRBJ2-7, with D unresolved. The CDR3 has 13 residues. Germline V gives CDR1 MDHEN, CDR2 SYDVKM. V gave up 3 bases and J gave up 3 bases, with 9 bases separating them. The CDR3 is CASSLGRLYEQYF. CDR3 sequence (DNA): TGTGCCAGCAGTTTGGGCAGACTCTACGAGCAGTACTTC.

V usage is TRBV27 and J usage is TRBJ2-7; D not resolved. CDR1 is MNHEY, CDR2 SMNVEV, per germline (reference sequence). V lost 4 bases, J lost 4 bases, and 20 bases lay in between. CDR3 size: 16 residues. In DNA form, the CDR3 reads TGTGCCAGCAGTTCGAGAAGACTGCGTATCCAGTACGAGCAGTACTTC. Protein: CASSSRRLRIQYEQYF.

This chain connects TRBV23-1 to TRBJ2-7; a possible D gene is TRBD1 (8 bases). TRBV23-1 counts as an open reading frame of uncertain function. The V end lost 4 bases, the J end lost 3 bases, and 19 bases lay between the germline ends. The CDR3 covers 16 residues. CDR3 region: CASSLPDREGGYEQYF. CDR3 coding DNA: TGCGCCAGCAGTCTCCCGGACAGGGAGGGGGGCTACGAGCAGTACTTC.

This chain links TRBV6-6 with TRBJ2-7; 13 bases agree with TRBD2. Germline CDR1 is MNHNY and CDR2 is SVGAGI (reference sequence). The CDR3 is 15 residues long. Germline trimming cut 2 bases from V and 6 bases from J; bases unmatched to any gene: 4. The CDR3 sequence is CASSYRTSGSGEQYF. In nucleotides, the CDR3 is TGTGCCAGCAGTTACCGGACTAGCGGGAGTGGCGAGCAGTACTTC.

The V and J genes are TRBV6-1 and TRBJ2-3; 8 positions match TRBD1. This CDR3 has 15 amino acids. The ends lost 4 bases at V and 2 bases at J; junction bases unmatched: 5. Germline CDR1 and CDR2: MNHNS and SASEGT. The CDR3 DNA sequence: TGTGCCAGCAGTGTCGGACAGGGCTTCACAGATACGCAGTATTTT. Its translation: CASSVGQGFTDTQYF.

This chain connects TRBV5-1 to TRBJ2-7, with D possibly TRBD1 on 6 matching bases. Germline assignment: CDR1 SGHRS and CDR2 YFSETQ. Trimming took 3 bases from V and 2 from J, leaving 12 bases between them. The CDR3 length is 14 residues. CDR3 residues: CASSSGQNTYEQYF. CDR3 in DNA: TGCGCCAGCAGCTCCGGACAGAACACCTACGAGCAGTACTTC.

The chain joins TRBV6-5 to TRBJ1-5; 7 bases are shared with TRBD1. V was pared by 5 bases and J by 2 bases, with 3 bases of the junction left unmatched. Germline V gene sequence: CDR1 MNHEY, CDR2 SVGAGI. The CDR3 totals 14 residues. The CDR3 protein is CASSTGQGNQPQHF. In DNA, the CDR3 is TGTGCCAGCAGTACAGGACAGGGCAATCAGCCCCAGCATTTT.

J is TRBJ1-3 and V is TRBV28, with D maybe TRBD1 (5 bases). V was trimmed by 3 bases and J by 1 base, leaving 7 bases between them. CDR1 is MDHEN, CDR2 SYDVKM, per germline. The CDR3 is 14 residues long. The DNA for the CDR3 is TGTGCCAGCAGTTTGGACAAATCTGGAAACACCATATATTTT. This sequence encodes CASSLDKSGNTIYF.

This chain connects TRBV29-1 to TRBJ2-2; D is possibly TRBD1 (6 bases). The length of the CDR3 is 13 residues. Per the germline V gene, CDR1 is SQVTM and CDR2 is ANQGSEA. V was shortened by 4 bases and J by 1 base, with 7 bases between the two germline ends. The CDR3 nucleotides are TGCAGCGTTGGGGGGCTGAACACCGGGGAGCTGTTTTTT. Its translation is CSVGGLNTGELFF.

V is TRBV9 and J is TRBJ2-7; tentative D call: TRBD1 (5 bases). CDR1 and CDR2 (germline): SGDLS, YYNGEE. The ends were cut back, 0 bases at V and 2 bases at J, with 6 bases in the middle. The CDR3 has 13 amino acids. CDR3 in DNA: TGTGCCAGCAGCGTAGGGACAACCTACGAGCAGTACTTC. It specifies CASSVGTTYEQYF.

The chain combines TRBV28 with TRBJ1-1; the D gene is possibly TRBD1 (6 bases). Trimming took off 6 bases at V and 0 bases at J, with 14 bases between the two ends. The CDR3 covers 15 residues. Germline values: CDR1 MDHEN, CDR2 SYDVKM. CDR3 DNA sequence: TGTGCCAGCAGGAGGGGGACCCCTATGAACACTGAAGCTTTCTTT. It translates to CASRRGTPMNTEAFF.

The J gene is TRBJ2-5, the V gene TRBV18, with D perhaps TRBD2 (7 bases). The tail of the sequence fits TRBJ2-7 better, so the J call may be wrong. Germline assignment: CDR1 KGHSH and CDR2 LQKENI. This CDR3 is built from 15 residues. CDR3 sequence: CASSTGGGIAYEQYF. The CDR3 nucleotides read TGTGCCAGCTCAACGGGCGGGGGCATAGCCTACGAGCAGTACTTC.